These T cell receptor beta chains were read from a single sample in a study of identical twins. TCRdb reprocessed the 5' RACE reads via MiXCR and lists one record per CDR3 protein. The sample consists of 1.5 million to 2 million distinct CDR3 sequences, less than 40% of them appearing once. Sequenced sample: cord blood. The receptors shown here come from a newborn girl in good health. CDR3s include the opening cysteine and the closing phenylalanine or tryptophan. A D gene is named only where the DNA matches it firmly. Clone size is not always given. Where it is, it says once, few, many or a class for expanded clones.

V gene	clone size	J gene	D gene	CDR3 DNA	CDR3 protein
TRBV6-5	few	TRBJ2-5	TRBD1	TGTGCCAGCAGTTACTCGATTTCGGACAGGCAAGAGACCCAGTACTTC	CASSYSISDRQETQYF
TRBV29-1	many	TRBJ2-3	-	TGCAGCGCCGTAGGGACTCCTGGCTCAGATACGCAGTATTTT	CSAVGTPGSDTQYF
TRBV7-8	-	TRBJ1-6	TRBD1	TGTGCCAGCAGCTCAGGGGGCGATAATTCACCCCTCCACTTT	CASSSGGDNSPLHF
TRBV6-1	many	TRBJ1-2	-	TGTGCCAGCAGACTAACAGGGAACTATGGCTACACCTTC	CASRLTGNYGYTF
TRBV24-1	few	TRBJ2-1	-	TGTGCCACCAGTGATTTCGAACAGGGGAGGGGGGGTGAGCAGTTCTTC	CATSDFEQGRGGEQFF
TRBV6-5	-	TRBJ2-3	-	TGTGCCAGCAGTCCCGACAGTGCAGATACGCAGTATTTT	CASSPDSADTQYF
TRBV11-2	-	TRBJ1-5	TRBD1	TGTGCCAGCAGCCCTATGACAGGGGACGATCAGCCCCAGCATTTT	CASSPMTGDDQPQHF
TRBV28	few	TRBJ1-2	-	TGTGCCAGCAGTTTAATTCAGTGGGGGCCAGACTATGGCTACACCTTC	CASSLIQWGPDYGYTF
TRBV30	-	TRBJ1-4	-	TGTGCCTGGAGTAGAAGTGAAAAACTGTTTTTT	CAWSRSEKLFF
TRBV10-3	few	TRBJ2-1	TRBD1	TGTGCCACCTGGGGACAGGCCCCCAATGAGCAGTTCTTC	CATWGQAPNEQFF
TRBV11-2	-	TRBJ1-2	-	TGTGCCAGCGGCCCTGAGCTGTTTAACTATGGCTACACCTTC	CASGPELFNYGYTF
TRBV15	-	TRBJ1-5	-	TGTGCCACCAGCATACCTTTACCCAATCAGCCCCAGCATTTT	CATSIPLPNQPQHF
TRBV3-1	-	TRBJ1-1	-	TGTGCCAGCAGCCAGGGTGGTATCACTGAAGCTTTCTTT	CASSQGGITEAFF
TRBV12-3/TRBV12-4	many	TRBJ1-5	-	TGTGCCAGCAGTCGCAGGGTTAATCAGCCCCAGCATTTT	CASSRRVNQPQHF
TRBV27	-	TRBJ2-1	-	TGTGCCAGCAGTTTTATTCGGGATAAAGAGACCCAGTTCTTC	CASSFIRDKETQFF
TRBV3-1	few	TRBJ1-2	-	TGTGCCAGCAGCCCTACAGGGTTAGCTAACTATGGCTACACCTTC	CASSPTGLANYGYTF
TRBV25-1	-	TRBJ2-7	TRBD2	TGTGCCAGCAGTGGACTAGCGGGGGGCTCCTACAATGAGCAGTACTTC	CASSGLAGGSYNEQYF
TRBV12-3/TRBV12-4	-	TRBJ1-5	TRBD1	TGTGCCAGCAGTTTCGACAGGGGAAGAAATCAGCCCCAGCATTTT	CASSFDRGRNQPQHF
TRBV20-1	-	TRBJ2-7	-	TGCAGTGCTCGCAGGGACTCCTACAAGCAGTACTTC	CSARRDSYKQYF
TRBV6-6	-	TRBJ1-6	TRBD1	TGTGCCAGCAGTTACCCGGACAGGCTCCCGCGGAATTCACCCCCCCACTTT	CASSYPDRLPRNSPPHF
TRBV10-2	few	TRBJ1-5	-	TGCGCCAGCAGTGAGTTTGACAGTAGCAATCAGCCCCAGCATTTT	CASSEFDSSNQPQHF
TRBV6-5	many	TRBJ2-7	-	TGTGCCAGCAGTTACTCCGCAGGATTATACGAGCAGTACTTC	CASSYSAGLYEQYF
TRBV7-2	few	TRBJ2-7	-	TGTGCCAGCAGCTACGCTTGGGGCTACGAGCAGTACTTC	CASSYAWGYEQYF
TRBV12-5	few	TRBJ2-1	-	TGTGCTAGTGGTTTGGGAGGCTTTCCGGGGTCCTACAATGAGCAGTTCTTC	CASGLGGFPGSYNEQFF
TRBV20-1	many	TRBJ2-7	TRBD2	TGCAGTGCTACTAGCGGGAGATCCTACGAGCAGTACTTC	CSATSGRSYEQYF
TRBV4-1	-	TRBJ2-5	-	TGCGCCAGCAGGGGCCTTGAAGAGACCCAGTACTTC	CASRGLEETQYF
TRBV12-3/TRBV12-4	-	TRBJ2-2	-	TGTGCCAGCAGTATTGGGTACACCGGGGAGCTGTTTTTT	CASSIGYTGELFF
TRBV11-2	-	TRBJ1-5	-	TGTGCCAGCAGCTTAGGGACATCGGGCAATCAGCCCCAGCATTTT	CASSLGTSGNQPQHF
TRBV12-3/TRBV12-4	-	TRBJ1-2	-	TGTGCCAGCAGTCCCCTTCCAAGGGCCGGGGCAGCTAACTATGGCTACACCTTC	CASSPLPRAGAANYGYTF
TRBV7-2	-	TRBJ1-2	TRBD1	TGTGCCAGCAGCTCAAACTTGACAGGGCCCGGCTACACCTTC	CASSSNLTGPGYTF